The T cell receptor (beta chain) described here comes from a study of T-cell memory formation after mild COVID-19. Germline CDR1 is SGHRS and CDR2 is YFSETQ. The ends were cut back, 4 bases at V and 0 bases at J, with 14 bases in the middle. The CDR3 totals 15 residues. TCRdb re-analysed the 5' RACE reads in MiXCR, keeping a single row per CDR3 protein. The data hold about 190,000 distinct CDR3 sequences, with approximately 20% observed a single time. Findings and limits, study-wide: CD4+ contracting clones were found mainly in CM and EM, and CD8+ ones in EMRA.

This clonotype was detected a few times. As yet, its antigen is unknown. Material: PBMCs or a T cell subset sorted from them (not recorded which). The chain couples TRBV5-1 to TRBJ2-7; unclear D gene. The receptor comes from an adult woman who had mild COVID-19 (a few samples of this study predate the infection). Cell type and time point are not known. CDR3: CASSGPDGSSYEQYF. The CDR3 bases are TGCGCCAGCAGCGGACCGGACGGTAGCTCCTACGAGCAGTACTTC.